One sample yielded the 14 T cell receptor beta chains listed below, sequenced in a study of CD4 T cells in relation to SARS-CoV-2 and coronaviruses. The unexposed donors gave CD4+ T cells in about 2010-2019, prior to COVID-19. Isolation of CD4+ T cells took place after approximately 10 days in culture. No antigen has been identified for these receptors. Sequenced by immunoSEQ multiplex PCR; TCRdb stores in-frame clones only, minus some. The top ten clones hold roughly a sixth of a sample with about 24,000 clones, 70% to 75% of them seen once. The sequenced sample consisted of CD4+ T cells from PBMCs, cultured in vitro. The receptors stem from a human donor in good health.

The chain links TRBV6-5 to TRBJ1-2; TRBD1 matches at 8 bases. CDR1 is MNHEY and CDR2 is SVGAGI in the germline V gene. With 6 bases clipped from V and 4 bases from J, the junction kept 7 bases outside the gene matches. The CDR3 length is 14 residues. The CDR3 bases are TGTGCCAGCAGGCGGACAGGGACGGCCTATGGCTACACCTTC. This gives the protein CASRRTGTAYGYTF.

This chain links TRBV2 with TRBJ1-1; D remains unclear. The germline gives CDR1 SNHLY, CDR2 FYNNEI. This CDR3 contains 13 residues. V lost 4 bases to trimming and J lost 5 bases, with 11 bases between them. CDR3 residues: CASSVEVGTEAFF. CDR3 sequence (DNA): TGTGCCAGCAGTGTGGAGGTCGGGACTGAAGCTTTCTTT.

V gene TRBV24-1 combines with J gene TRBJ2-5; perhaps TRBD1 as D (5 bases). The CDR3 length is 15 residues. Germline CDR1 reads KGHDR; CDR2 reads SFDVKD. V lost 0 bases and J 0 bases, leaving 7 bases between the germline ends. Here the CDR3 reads CATSDLTGYQETQYF. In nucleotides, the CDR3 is TGTGCCACCAGTGATTTGACAGGATACCAAGAGACCCAGTACTTC.

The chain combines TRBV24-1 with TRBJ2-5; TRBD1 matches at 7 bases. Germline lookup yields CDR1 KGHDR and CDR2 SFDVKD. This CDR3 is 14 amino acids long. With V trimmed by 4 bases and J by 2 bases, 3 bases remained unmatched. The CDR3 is CATSEPTGQETQYF. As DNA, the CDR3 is TGTGCCACCAGTGAACCGACAGGGCAAGAGACCCAGTACTTC.

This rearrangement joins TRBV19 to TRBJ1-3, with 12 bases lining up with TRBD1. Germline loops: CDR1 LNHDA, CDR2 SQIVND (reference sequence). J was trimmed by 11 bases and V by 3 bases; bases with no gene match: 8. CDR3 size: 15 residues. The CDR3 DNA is TGTGCCAGTAGTATCGGGACAGGGGGCTTGAAATCCATATATTTT. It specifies CASSIGTGGLKSIYF.

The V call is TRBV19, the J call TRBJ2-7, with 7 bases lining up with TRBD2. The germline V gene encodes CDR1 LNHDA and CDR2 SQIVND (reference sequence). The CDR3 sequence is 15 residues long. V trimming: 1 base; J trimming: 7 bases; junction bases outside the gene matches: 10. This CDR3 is CASSIGRLASSEQYF. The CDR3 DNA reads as TGTGCCAGTAGTATAGGTCGACTAGCCTCGTCAGAGCAGTACTTC.

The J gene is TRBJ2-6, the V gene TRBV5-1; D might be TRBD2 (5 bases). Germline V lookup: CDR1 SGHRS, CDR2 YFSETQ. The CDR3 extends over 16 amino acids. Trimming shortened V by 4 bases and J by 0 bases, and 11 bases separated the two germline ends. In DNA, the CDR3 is TGCGCCAGCAGCCTCGGACTCTCCTCTGGGGCCAACGTCCTGACTTTC. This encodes CASSLGLSSGANVLTF.

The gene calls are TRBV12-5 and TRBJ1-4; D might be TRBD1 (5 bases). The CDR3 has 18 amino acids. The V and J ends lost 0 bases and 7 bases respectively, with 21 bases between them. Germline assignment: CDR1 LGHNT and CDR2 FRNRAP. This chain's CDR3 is CASGLVRDGQVRGEKLFF. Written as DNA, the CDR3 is TGTGCTAGTGGTTTGGTTCGGGACGGGCAGGTCCGTGGTGAAAAACTGTTTTTT.

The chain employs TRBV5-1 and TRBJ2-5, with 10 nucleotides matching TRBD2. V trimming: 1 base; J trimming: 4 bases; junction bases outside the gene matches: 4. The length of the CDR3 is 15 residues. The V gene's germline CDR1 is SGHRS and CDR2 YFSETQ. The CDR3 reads CASSLTGTSVETQYF. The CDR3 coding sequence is TGCGCCAGCAGCTTGACCGGGACTAGCGTAGAGACCCAGTACTTC.

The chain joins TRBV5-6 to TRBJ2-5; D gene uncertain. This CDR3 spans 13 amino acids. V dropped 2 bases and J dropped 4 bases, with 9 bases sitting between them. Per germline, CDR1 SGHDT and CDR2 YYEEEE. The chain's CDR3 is CASSFMESETQYF. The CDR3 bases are TGTGCCAGCAGCTTTATGGAGTCAGAGACCCAGTACTTC.

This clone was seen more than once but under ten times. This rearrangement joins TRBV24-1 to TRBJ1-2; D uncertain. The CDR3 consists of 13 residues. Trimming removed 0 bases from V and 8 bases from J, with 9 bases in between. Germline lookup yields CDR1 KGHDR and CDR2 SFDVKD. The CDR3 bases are TGTGCCACCAGTGATTTGAGCGGGAACGGCTACACCTTC. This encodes CATSDLSGNGYTF.

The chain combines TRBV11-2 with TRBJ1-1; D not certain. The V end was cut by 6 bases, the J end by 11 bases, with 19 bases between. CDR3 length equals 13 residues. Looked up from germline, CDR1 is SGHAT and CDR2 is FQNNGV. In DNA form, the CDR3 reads TGTGCCAGCAGGTCCCGGCCCTCTGTTTCGGCTTTCTTT. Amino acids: CASRSRPSVSAFF.

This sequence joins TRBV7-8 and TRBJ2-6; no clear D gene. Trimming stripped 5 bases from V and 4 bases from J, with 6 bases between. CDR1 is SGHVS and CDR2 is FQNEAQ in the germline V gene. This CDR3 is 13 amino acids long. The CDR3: CASSLRGANVLTF. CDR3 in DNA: TGTGCCAGCAGCCTGAGGGGGGCCAACGTCCTGACTTTC.

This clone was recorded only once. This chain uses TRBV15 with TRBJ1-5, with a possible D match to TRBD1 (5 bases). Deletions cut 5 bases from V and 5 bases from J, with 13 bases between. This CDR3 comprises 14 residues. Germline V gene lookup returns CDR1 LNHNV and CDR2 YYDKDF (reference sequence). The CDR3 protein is CATSFRDGHQPQHF. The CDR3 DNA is TGTGCCACCAGCTTCCGGGACGGACATCAGCCCCAGCATTTT.